The 32 T cell receptor beta chains listed next were all sequenced from one sample in a study of neurological immune-mediated disorders. TCRdb analysed the 5' RACE reads with MiXCR anew, one entry per CDR3 protein. The sample records 84,000 or so distinct CDR3 sequences, 3.5% to 4.5% being singletons. This sample's time point: longitudinal time-point 3. The sequenced sample consisted of PBMCs. The receptors here all came from a woman between 55 and 75 years old with multiple sclerosis.

This clonotype was observed at least ten times. V and J are TRBV20-1 and TRBJ1-4; D uncertain. Germline loops: CDR1 DFQATT, CDR2 SNEGSKA (reference sequence). The CDR3 consists of 13 residues. Trimming pared 6 bases from V and 0 bases from J, leaving 8 bases between. The CDR3 reads CSAQETTNEKLFF. The CDR3 DNA follows: TGCAGTGCGCAGGAAACAACTAATGAAAAACTGTTTTTT.

This clonotype was picked up many times. The CDR3 coding sequence is TGCAGTGCTAGAGTTGGGCAGGGCCGTCAGCCCCAGCATTTT. It translates to CSARVGQGRQPQHF. The chain recombines TRBV20-1 with TRBJ1-5, with D possibly TRBD1 on 5 matching bases. Trimming took 1 base from V and 6 from J, leaving 13 bases between them. Germline CDR1 DFQATT, CDR2 SNEGSKA (reference sequence). CDR3 length equals 14 residues.

This clonotype has at least ten counts. The V and J genes are TRBV9 and TRBJ2-7; possible D gene TRBD2, 5 bases. Trimming stripped 3 bases from V and 3 bases from J, with 7 bases between. This CDR3 is 12 amino acids long. CDR1 is SGDLS and CDR2 is YYNGEE in the germline V gene. CDR3 coding DNA: TGTGCCAGCAGCGACGGGATCTACGAGCAGTACTTC. Translated, it gives CASSDGIYEQYF.

In this sample, this clonotype turned up many times. The chain couples TRBV12-3 or TRBV12-4 to TRBJ1-4; D unclear. The V gene lost 3 bases and the J gene lost 4 bases, with 15 bases spanning the gap. The CDR3 contains 16 residues. CDR3 sequence: CASSLAQSGRNEKLFF. The CDR3, as DNA: TGTGCCAGCAGTTTGGCCCAATCAGGACGTAATGAAAAACTGTTTTTT.

At least ten counts were recorded for this clonotype. The V call is TRBV12-3 or TRBV12-4, the J call TRBJ2-7; D may correspond to TRBD1 or TRBD2 (5 bases each). The CDR3 consists of 13 residues. The V gene lost 6 bases and the J gene lost 0 bases, with 9 bases spanning the gap. CDR3 sequence: CASRWGSSYEQYF. Written as DNA, the CDR3 is TGTGCCAGCAGGTGGGGGAGCTCCTACGAGCAGTACTTC.

This clonotype was recorded many times. The V call is TRBV5-1, the J call TRBJ2-3; 10 bases line up with TRBD2. Germline V CDR1 and CDR2: SGHRS, YFSETQ. V lost 4 bases to trimming and J lost 2 bases; unmatched junction nucleotides: 10. This CDR3 has 17 amino acids. CDR3 sequence (DNA): TGCGCCAGCAGCACGAGAGCGGGGGGGATACCCACAGATACGCAGTATTTT. Residues: CASSTRAGGIPTDTQYF. The full variable domain, its missing parts supplied by reference TRBV5-1 and TRBJ2-3, is KAGVTQTPRYLIKTRGQQVTLSCSPISGHRSVSWYQQTPGQGLQFLFEYFSETQRNKGNFPGRFSGRQFSNSRSEMNVSTLELGDSALYLCASSTRAGGIPTDTQYFGPGTRLTVL.

This clonotype was picked up many times. The V call is TRBV5-1, the J call TRBJ1-2, with D unresolved. The CDR3 length is 15 residues. The germline V and J ends were trimmed by 0 bases and 4 bases, with 13 bases remaining between them. Per the germline V gene, CDR1 is SGHRS and CDR2 is YFSETQ. The CDR3 is CASSLDGRSSYGYTF. CDR3 sequence (DNA): TGCGCCAGCAGCTTGGATGGGAGATCTAGCTATGGCTACACCTTC.

At least ten counts were recorded for this clonotype. V is TRBV20-1 and J is TRBJ1-1; TRBD1 aligns across 9 bases. Germline CDR1 is DFQATT and CDR2 is SNEGSKA (reference sequence). The CDR3 spans 14 residues. Trimming at V came to 2 bases and at J to 4 bases, leaving 5 bases not matched to a gene. The CDR3 sequence is CSARNRGRVTEAFF. The CDR3 DNA is TGCAGTGCTAGAAACAGGGGGCGCGTCACTGAAGCTTTCTTT.

The rearrangement joins TRBV5-1 to TRBJ1-6, with 10 bases identical to TRBD1. The CDR3 is 16 residues long. Germline CDR1 reads SGHRS; CDR2 reads YFSETQ. V was clipped by 1 base and J by 7 bases; unmatched bases: 5. CDR3 region: CASSLRDRGLNSPLHF. CDR3 nucleotide sequence: TGCGCCAGCAGCTTGAGGGACAGGGGTCTAAATTCACCCCTCCACTTT.

Ten or more counts support this clonotype. The chain employs TRBV20-1 and TRBJ2-2, with D perhaps assigned TRBD1 or TRBD2 (5 bases each). Germline V gene sequence: CDR1 DFQATT, CDR2 SNEGSKA (reference sequence). Trimming cost V 3 bases and J 6 bases, with 8 bases left between them. The CDR3 consists of 12 residues. Here the CDR3 reads CSASMGAGELFF. In DNA, the CDR3 is TGCAGTGCTAGTATGGGGGCCGGGGAGCTGTTTTTT.

This clonotype is medium-sized in the sample. This chain uses TRBV7-9 with TRBJ1-2, with D perhaps TRBD1 (6 bases). This CDR3 has 12 residues. The V end was cut by 10 bases, the J end by 8 bases, with 17 bases between. Germline CDR1 and CDR2: SEHNR and FQNEAQ (reference sequence). The CDR3 spells CATFAGARGYTF. CDR3 coding DNA: TGTGCCACCTTTGCAGGGGCTCGAGGCTACACCTTC.

This clonotype appeared many times. This chain uses TRBV7-9 with TRBJ2-5; TRBD2 might be the D (6 bases). Trimming pared 5 bases from V and 5 bases from J, leaving 18 bases between. Germline loops: CDR1 SEHNR, CDR2 FQNEAQ (reference sequence). CDR3 size: 15 residues. Written as DNA, the CDR3 is TGTGCCAGCAGCAAGCTAGCGAATGCGGCCGAGACCCAGTACTTC. The encoded protein is CASSKLANAAETQYF. Complete variable domain (other parts from reference TRBV7-9 and TRBJ2-5): DTGVSQNPRHKITKRGQNVTFRCDPISEHNRLYWYRQTLGQGPEFLTYFQNEAQLEKSRLLSDRFSAERPKGSFSTLEIQRTEQGDSAMYLCASSKLANAAETQYFGPGTRLLVL.

This clonotype showed up many times. The chain recombines TRBV10-3 with TRBJ2-7; D remains unclear. V lost 2 bases to trimming and J lost 0 bases, with 8 bases between them. There are 14 residues in the CDR3. The V gene's germline CDR1 is ENHRY and CDR2 SYGVKD. In DNA, the CDR3 is TGTGCCATCAGTGAGGCAGTGAGCTCCTACGAGCAGTACTTC. Amino acids: CAISEAVSSYEQYF.

This clonotype was seen many times. The chain has TRBV6-5 and TRBJ1-2; 9 positions agree with TRBD1. The trim removed 8 bases at V and 7 bases at J, leaving 5 bases unmatched. The length of the CDR3 is 12 residues. Germline values: CDR1 MNHEY, CDR2 SVGAGI. The DNA for the CDR3 is TGTGCCAGCCTCACAGGGGGCAGTGGCTACACCTTC. Its protein is CASLTGGSGYTF.

Many counts were recorded for this clonotype. CDR3 protein: CASRQDPGNTIYF. In DNA form, the CDR3 reads TGTGCCAGCAGACAGGATCCTGGAAACACCATATATTTT. The V gene is TRBV6-4, the J gene TRBJ1-3; the D gene is possibly TRBD1 (5 bases). Germline V CDR1 and CDR2: MRHNA, SNTAGT. CDR3 length: 13 amino acids. Between the trimmed V and J ends, which lost 6 bases and 2 bases, there was a span of 8 bases.

This clonotype came up many times. This chain links TRBV3-1 with TRBJ2-7; D could derive from TRBD1 or TRBD2 (7 bases each). The CDR3 length is 13 residues. The V gene lost 3 bases and the J gene lost 6 bases, with 12 bases spanning the gap. Germline assignment: CDR1 LGHDT and CDR2 YNNKEL (reference sequence). The CDR3, as DNA: TGTGCCAGCAGCCAGGTCAGGGGGGGCGAGCAGTACTTC. Its translation: CASSQVRGGEQYF.

This clonotype was counted ten times or more. This chain joins TRBV2 and TRBJ2-2; 7 bases are a match to TRBD2. J lost 5 bases, V lost 2 bases, and 5 bases had no gene match. This CDR3 is built from 15 residues. Germline-derived CDR1 and CDR2 are SNHLY and FYNNEI. CDR3 in amino acids: CASSEWASGTGELFF. The DNA for the CDR3 is TGTGCCAGCAGTGAATGGGCTAGCGGAACCGGGGAGCTGTTTTTT.

At least ten counts were recorded for this clonotype. The rearrangement links TRBV2 to TRBJ2-5; 7 nucleotides agree with TRBD1. The junction had 8 bases not matched to a gene; V was cut back by 5 bases and J by 2 bases. Looked up from germline, CDR1 is SNHLY and CDR2 is FYNNEI. CDR3 length: 15 residues. CDR3 loop: CASSHRDRAQETQYF. The CDR3 DNA sequence: TGTGCCAGCAGTCACCGGGACAGAGCGCAAGAGACCCAGTACTTC.

This clonotype was seen ten or more times. The J gene is TRBJ2-5, the V gene TRBV12-3 or TRBV12-4; TRBD2 aligns across 13 bases. Trimming removed 6 bases from V and 5 bases from J; junction bases left unmatched: 6. The CDR3 consists of 15 residues. The CDR3 is CASRVTSGGAETQYF. CDR3 coding DNA: TGTGCCAGCAGGGTCACTAGCGGGGGGGCCGAGACCCAGTACTTC.

The sample holds many counts of this clonotype. CDR3 sequence (DNA): TGTGCCAGCACCCTAGGGACCTACGAGCAGTACTTC. Protein: CASTLGTYEQYF. The J gene is TRBJ2-7, the V gene TRBV12-3 or TRBV12-4, with D unclear. V lost 7 bases to trimming and J lost 2 bases, with 9 bases between them. CDR3 size: 12 residues.

This clonotype was seen at least ten times. V is TRBV5-5 and J is TRBJ1-1; D remains ambiguous. Per germline, CDR1 SGHKS and CDR2 YYEKEE (reference sequence). The CDR3 totals 14 residues. Trimming took off 0 bases at V and 3 bases at J, with 9 bases between the two ends. CDR3 loop: CASSLGWLDTEAFF. The CDR3 DNA sequence: TGTGCCAGCAGCTTGGGTTGGTTGGACACTGAAGCTTTCTTT.

This clonotype was detected many times. This rearrangement joins TRBV15 to TRBJ1-5; D is undetermined. CDR3 length: 16 residues. V lost 1 base to trimming and J lost 4 bases, with 14 bases between them. Per germline, CDR1 LNHNV and CDR2 YYDKDF (reference sequence). The CDR3 coding sequence is TGTGCCACCAGCAGAGTAAGCAGGTCCGGGAATCAGCCCCAGCATTTT. Its translation is CATSRVSRSGNQPQHF.

This clonotype was observed many times. This chain links TRBV5-1 with TRBJ2-7, with D perhaps given as TRBD1 or TRBD2 (6 bases each). Trimming stripped 4 bases from V and 2 bases from J, with 16 bases between. CDR3 length: 15 amino acids. Looked up from germline, CDR1 is SGHRS and CDR2 is YFSETQ. The DNA for the CDR3 is TGCGCCAGCAGCCCACGGGGGACACAGACCTACGAGCAGTACTTC. Translation: CASSPRGTQTYEQYF.

This clonotype was counted ten times or more. A junction boundary mismatches the germline segment, possibly from a read error. The genes are TRBV7-9 and TRBJ2-7, with D possibly matching TRBD1 (5 bases). The CDR3 runs 13 residues. Germline V lookup: CDR1 SEHNR, CDR2 FQNEAQ (reference sequence). The CDR3 coding sequence is TGTGCCAGCAGCTTTGACAGCTTCTACGAGCGGTACTTC. This gives the protein CASSFDSFYERYF.

This clonotype has at least ten counts. The J gene is TRBJ2-1, the V gene TRBV18, with TRBD1 matching over 7 bases. CDR1 and CDR2 from the germline V gene are KGHSH and LQKENI. This CDR3 has 14 residues. The V gene end was trimmed by 1 base and the J gene end by 9 bases; junction bases not matched to a gene: 6. CDR3 residues: CASSPQGQRSEQFF. Written as DNA, the CDR3 is TGTGCCAGCTCACCACAGGGACAGCGCAGTGAGCAGTTCTTC.

This clonotype was found many times. This chain joins TRBV5-1 and TRBJ2-1; D is possibly TRBD1 (5 bases). The V end lost 1 base, the J end lost 5 bases, and 13 bases lay between the germline ends. Per germline, CDR1 SGHRS and CDR2 YFSETQ. This CDR3 comprises 15 residues. This chain's CDR3 is CASSLQAGYDNEQFF. The CDR3 DNA reads as TGCGCCAGCAGCTTGCAGGCAGGGTATGACAATGAGCAGTTCTTC.

This clonotype was picked up many times. The CDR3 spells CASSLGQVAQETQYF. The CDR3 DNA reads as TGTGCCAGCAGCCTAGGACAGGTCGCTCAAGAGACCCAGTACTTC. V and J are TRBV14 and TRBJ2-5; 7 bases map to TRBD1. V lost 4 bases and J lost 2; bases outside the gene matches: 7. CDR3 length: 15 residues. The germline V gene encodes CDR1 SGHDN and CDR2 FVKESK.

In the case of this clonotype: A much bigger clone sits one base away, suggesting this may be a read error. The chain couples TRBV5-1 to TRBJ1-1, with D unresolved. Germline V gene sequence: CDR1 SGHRS, CDR2 YFSETQ. Trimming stripped 7 bases from V and 2 bases from J, with 21 bases between. CDR3 length equals 16 residues. The CDR3 nucleotides read TGCGCCAGCGCAACTTCTATCCATGCGTTTAACACTGAAGCTTTCTTT. This sequence encodes CASATSIHAFNTEAFF.

This clonotype was picked up many times. This chain joins TRBV20-1 and TRBJ2-1; D unclear. V was trimmed by 4 bases and J by 4 bases, leaving 11 bases between them. The CDR3 consists of 13 residues. CDR1 and CDR2 (germline): DFQATT, SNEGSKA (reference sequence). The CDR3 DNA reads as TGCAGTGCTAAGGGTCGAGTGTACAATGAGCAGTTCTTC. This sequence encodes CSAKGRVYNEQFF.

This clonotype was picked up many times. This chain uses TRBV20-1 with TRBJ1-5; maybe TRBD1 (6 bases). Trimming cost V 1 base and J 7 bases, with 14 bases left between them. The CDR3 consists of 14 residues. CDR1 and CDR2 (germline): DFQATT, SNEGSKA (reference sequence). The CDR3 DNA reads TGCAGTGCTAGAGTCGGGCAGGGGATACAGCCCCAGCATTTT. It specifies CSARVGQGIQPQHF.

This clonotype has a count of ten or more. This rearrangement joins TRBV5-1 to TRBJ2-1; D is ambiguous. The germline CDR1 and CDR2 sequences are SGHRS and YFSETQ. The length of the CDR3 is 12 residues. V was shortened by 4 bases and J by 8 bases, with 10 bases between the two germline ends. This CDR3 reads CASSPDKDEQFF. CDR3 sequence (DNA): TGCGCCAGCAGCCCGGATAAGGATGAGCAGTTCTTC. Full variable domain (remainder filled in from reference TRBV5-1 and TRBJ2-1): KAGVTQTPRYLIKTRGQQVTLSCSPISGHRSVSWYQQTPGQGLQFLFEYFSETQRNKGNFPGRFSGRQFSNSRSEMNVSTLELGDSALYLCASSPDKDEQFFGPGTRLTVL.

This clonotype came up many times. The chain employs TRBV20-1 and TRBJ1-1, with 7 bases aligning to TRBD1. The V segment lost 3 bases and the J segment 5 bases; nucleotides outside the gene matches: 9. The CDR3 consists of 14 residues. CDR1 is DFQATT and CDR2 is SNEGSKA in the germline V gene (reference sequence). The CDR3 region has the DNA TGCAGTGCTAGCCCATCGACAGGGTGGACTGAAGCTTTCTTT. Translated: CSASPSTGWTEAFF.